Presented here are 27 T cell receptor beta chains from one specimen sequenced in a study of CD8+ T cells in alopecia areata. After isolation, RNA underwent reverse transcription to generate cDNA as the sequencing template. Generated by immunoSEQ multiplex PCR, the TCRdb table keeps only in-frame clones and is missing some. The sample includes around 170,000 clones, around 51% of them seen just once. Indicated treatment: oral pan-JAK inhibitor, 5-10 mg twice daily. The sample here was CD8+ T cells sorted from blood, taken around week 54, from a patient treated with tofacitinib. These receptors were taken from a human donor with alopecia areata.

The chain recombines TRBV9 with TRBJ2-2, with D tentatively TRBD1 (6 bases). Germline lookup yields CDR1 SGDLS and CDR2 YYNGEE. This CDR3 spans 18 amino acids. The germline V and J ends were trimmed by 0 bases and 1 base, with 16 bases remaining between them. CDR3 protein: CASSVEVALTGNTGELFF. CDR3 nucleotide sequence: TGTGCCAGCAGCGTAGAGGTTGCCCTGACAGGGAACACCGGGGAGCTGTTTTTT.

The CDR3: CASSFSGAAYEQYF. DNA of the CDR3: TGTGCCAGCAGCTTCAGTGGGGCCGCCTACGAGCAGTACTTC. The chain joins TRBV7-8 to TRBJ2-7; D is possibly TRBD1 (5 bases). Trimming removed 3 bases at V and 2 bases at J, with 11 bases between. The germline gives CDR1 SGHVS, CDR2 FQNEAQ. This CDR3 has 14 residues.

The CDR3 DNA reads TGTGCCAGCAGCTTAGCGGGTTGGAGGGAAGATGGCTACACCTTC. Its translation is CASSLAGWREDGYTF. This chain uses TRBV7-9 with TRBJ1-2, with no clear D. The V and J ends lost 0 bases and 6 bases respectively, with 14 bases between them. Germline CDR1 SEHNR, CDR2 FQNEAQ (reference sequence). CDR3 size: 15 residues.

This chain connects TRBV7-9 to TRBJ2-7, with a possible D match to TRBD2 (6 bases). V was clipped by 5 bases and J by 5 bases, with 16 bases between them. From germline, CDR1 is SEHNR and CDR2 FQNEAQ (reference sequence). CDR3 length: 14 residues. The CDR3 bases are TGTGCCAGCAGCCCCGCAGGGAGGAGCAACGAGCAGTACTTC. It yields the protein CASSPAGRSNEQYF. The complete variable domain, with remaining parts taken from reference TRBV7-9 and TRBJ2-7, reads DTGVSQNPRHKITKRGQNVTFRCDPISEHNRLYWYRQTLGQGPEFLTYFQNEAQLEKSRLLSDRFSAERPKGSFSTLEIQRTEQGDSAMYLCASSPAGRSNEQYFGPGTRLTVT.

The chain uses TRBV12-5 and TRBJ2-7; D could derive from TRBD1 or TRBD2 (5 bases each). There are 13 residues in the CDR3. With 7 bases removed from V and 3 bases from J, the gap between germline ends came to 13 bases. The germline V gene encodes CDR1 LGHNT and CDR2 FRNRAP. CDR3: CASARDGLYEQYF. In nucleotides, the CDR3 is TGTGCTAGTGCTAGGGACGGACTCTACGAGCAGTACTTC.

The J gene is TRBJ1-2, the V gene TRBV5-1; TRBD1 matches at 10 bases. Germline V gives CDR1 SGHRS, CDR2 YFSETQ. V was clipped by 6 bases and J by 6 bases; unmatched bases: 8. The CDR3 has 14 amino acids. The CDR3 loop is CASNWDRGIDGYTF. The CDR3 nucleotides read TGCGCCAGCAACTGGGACAGGGGAATCGATGGCTACACCTTC.

The V call is TRBV19, the J call TRBJ2-5; D unclear. V was clipped by 1 base and J by 2 bases, with 8 bases between them. This CDR3 spans 14 amino acids. Germline assignment: CDR1 LNHDA and CDR2 SQIVND (reference sequence). DNA for the CDR3: TGTGCCAGTAGTATAGGCGGAGCGCAAGAGACCCAGTACTTC. Protein: CASSIGGAQETQYF.

V is TRBV9 and J is TRBJ2-1; 11 nucleotides match TRBD2. Trimming cost V 4 bases and J 6 bases; bases outside gene matches: 15. Per the germline V gene, CDR1 is SGDLS and CDR2 is YYNGEE. The CDR3 is made up of 18 amino acids. Written as DNA, the CDR3 is TGTGCCAGCAGCCCCGATTGGGGTAGCGGGGGGGCCGGCAATGAGCAGTTCTTC. It translates to CASSPDWGSGGAGNEQFF. The entire variable domain, with the rest obtained from reference TRBV9 and TRBJ2-1, is as follows: DSGVTQTPKHLITATGQRVTLRCSPRSGDLSVYWYQQSLDQGLQFLIQYYNGEERAKGNILERFSAQQFPDLHSELNLSSLELGDSALYFCASSPDWGSGGAGNEQFFGPGTRLTVL.

This rearrangement joins TRBV15 to TRBJ1-5; no definite D call. Trimming left V 0 bases short and J 0 bases short, with 18 bases between. Germline CDR1 and CDR2: LNHNV and YYDKDF (reference sequence). This CDR3 comprises 19 residues. The CDR3: CATSRDPLTALYSNQPQHF. CDR3 sequence (DNA): TGTGCCACCAGCAGAGATCCCCTGACGGCACTCTATAGCAATCAGCCCCAGCATTTT. Complete variable domain (other parts from reference TRBV15 and TRBJ1-5): DAMVIQNPRYQVTQFGKPVTLSCSQTLNHNVMYWYQQKSSQAPKLLFHYYDKDFNNEADTPDNFQSRRPNTSFCFLDIRSPGLGDTAMYLCATSRDPLTALYSNQPQHFGDGTRLSIL.

This clone has more than one count but fewer than ten. CDR3 region: CASSQGRTSDQETQYF. The CDR3, as DNA: TGTGCCAGCAGCCAAGGACGGACTAGCGATCAAGAGACCCAGTACTTC. J is TRBJ2-5 and V is TRBV4-2; 9 bases are shared with TRBD2. With 1 base clipped from V and 2 bases from J, the junction kept 5 bases outside the gene matches. The germline CDR1 and CDR2 sequences are LGHNA and YNFKEQ. The CDR3 length is 16 residues.

This clone occurred once. The gene calls are TRBV20-1 and TRBJ1-1; D not resolved. Germline CDR1 is DFQATT and CDR2 is SNEGSKA (reference sequence). Trimming took 4 bases from V and 3 from J, leaving 3 bases between them. There are 10 residues in the CDR3. CDR3 nucleotides: TGCAGTGCTATTGACACTGAAGCTTTCTTT. The encoded protein is CSAIDTEAFF.

The rearrangement links TRBV5-6 to TRBJ1-1; D ambiguous. CDR1 and CDR2 (germline): SGHDT, YYEEEE. V lost 2 bases and J 6 bases, leaving 5 bases between the germline ends. The CDR3 extends over 11 amino acids. CDR3 amino acids: CASSFTSEAFF. The DNA for the CDR3 is TGTGCCAGCAGCTTTACGTCTGAAGCTTTCTTT.

The J gene is TRBJ1-2, the V gene TRBV4-1, with D uncertain. The germline gives CDR1 MGHRA, CDR2 YSYEKL. Trimming pared 1 base from V and 3 bases from J, leaving 9 bases between. The CDR3 loop spans 14 amino acids. The CDR3 DNA reads TGCGCCAGCAGCCAAGTGGGCGTTGACTATGGCTACACCTTC. It codes for CASSQVGVDYGYTF.

This clone was counted at least ten times. This chain links TRBV7-9 with TRBJ2-7; 7 bases match TRBD1. The CDR3 runs to 16 residues. With V trimmed by 5 bases and J by 2 bases, 12 bases remained unmatched. The germline CDR1 and CDR2 sequences are SEHNR and FQNEAQ (reference sequence). The CDR3 DNA reads TGTGCCAGCAGCCCCGTTCGATTACAGGGGACCTACGAGCAGTACTTC. Its protein product is CASSPVRLQGTYEQYF.

CDR3 sequence: CASSLSLAGGPLDTQYF. CDR3 nucleotides: TGTGCCAGCAGCTTGTCGCTAGCGGGGGGGCCGTTAGATACGCAGTATTTT. The chain employs TRBV5-4 and TRBJ2-3, with TRBD2 identical over 12 bases. V lost 1 base and J lost 5; bases outside the gene matches: 8. The CDR3 sequence is 17 residues long. The germline gives CDR1 SGHNT, CDR2 YYREEE (reference sequence).

This clone was seen only a few times. V gene TRBV15 combines with J gene TRBJ2-7, with D possibly TRBD1 on 5 matching bases. The CDR3 totals 15 residues. Trimming left V 5 bases short and J 1 base short, with 15 bases between. CDR1 and CDR2 (germline): LNHNV, YYDKDF (reference sequence). CDR3 nucleotide sequence: TGTGCCACCAGCGAAGGGGTCGGTAGTTCCTACGAGCAGTACTTC. It is translated as CATSEGVGSSYEQYF.

This chain connects TRBV9 to TRBJ2-7; D tentatively reads TRBD1 or TRBD2 (5 bases each). The V gene lost 4 bases and the J gene lost 5 bases, with 10 bases spanning the gap. The germline V gene has CDR1 SGDLS and CDR2 YYNGEE. The CDR3 loop spans 12 amino acids. This CDR3 is CASSSQGDEQYF. The CDR3 nucleotides are TGTGCCAGCAGCTCCCAGGGAGACGAGCAGTACTTC. Using reference TRBV9 and TRBJ2-7 for the parts outside the CDR3, the full variable domain is DSGVTQTPKHLITATGQRVTLRCSPRSGDLSVYWYQQSLDQGLQFLIQYYNGEERAKGNILERFSAQQFPDLHSELNLSSLELGDSALYFCASSSQGDEQYFGPGTRLTVT.

The J gene is TRBJ2-7, the V gene TRBV7-6; either TRBD1 or TRBD2 may fit D (5 bases each). V was shortened by 2 bases and J by 3 bases, with 11 bases between the two germline ends. Germline CDR1 reads SGHVS; CDR2 reads FNYEAQ. This CDR3 contains 14 residues. CDR3 sequence: CASSLSEGYYEQYF. The CDR3 region has the DNA TGTGCCAGCAGCTTATCCGAGGGGTACTACGAGCAGTACTTC. Drawing the rest from reference TRBV7-6 and TRBJ2-7, the complete variable domain is GAGVSQSPRYKVTKRGQDVALRCDPISGHVSLYWYRQALGQGPEFLTYFNYEAQQDKSGLPNDRFSAERPEGSISTLTIQRTEQRDSAMYRCASSLSEGYYEQYFGPGTRLTVT.

This clone occurred a few times. The V and J genes are TRBV6-6 and TRBJ2-7, with 7 positions matching TRBD2. The CDR3 contains 14 residues. The germline CDR1 and CDR2 sequences are MNHNY and SVGAGI (reference sequence). V trimming: 6 bases; J trimming: 1 base; junction bases outside the gene matches: 6. The CDR3 nucleotides read TGTGCCAGCAGCCCTGACGGGGGGTCCTACGAGCAGTACTTC. As protein: CASSPDGGSYEQYF.

The chain is built from TRBV29-1 and TRBJ2-1; D is perhaps TRBD1 (6 bases). The CDR3 sequence is 16 residues long. The V and J ends lost 6 bases and 4 bases respectively, with 22 bases between them. Germline assignment: CDR1 SQVTM and CDR2 ANQGSEA. This CDR3 reads CSVGPLGTSDYNEQFF. In nucleotides, the CDR3 is TGCAGCGTGGGGCCTTTGGGGACATCAGATTACAATGAGCAGTTCTTC.

This clone was detected a few times. The J gene is TRBJ1-1, the V gene TRBV5-1; the D is unclear. The V end lost 4 bases, the J end lost 2 bases, and 12 bases lay between the germline ends. The germline V gene encodes CDR1 SGHRS and CDR2 YFSETQ. CDR3 length: 14 amino acids. The CDR3 DNA sequence: TGCGCCAGCAGCCTGGATTGGCTTAACACTGAAGCTTTCTTT. Its protein is CASSLDWLNTEAFF.

The rearrangement links TRBV29-1 to TRBJ1-2; D gene ambiguous. Trimming took off 1 base at V and 5 bases at J, with 14 bases between the two ends. CDR3 length: 14 amino acids. The germline V gene has CDR1 SQVTM and CDR2 ANQGSEA. The CDR3 region is CSVEGYGQEYGYTF. CDR3 coding DNA: TGCAGCGTTGAAGGCTATGGGCAGGAGTATGGCTACACCTTC.

The genes are TRBV4-3 and TRBJ2-2; TRBD1 might be the D (7 bases). The germline gives CDR1 LGHNA, CDR2 YSLEER. This CDR3 is built from 17 residues. V was trimmed by 0 bases and J by 4 bases, leaving 15 bases between them. The CDR3: CASSQEAQGGITGELFF. In DNA form, the CDR3 reads TGCGCCAGCAGCCAAGAGGCCCAGGGGGGTATCACCGGGGAGCTGTTTTTT.

The genes are TRBV6-5 and TRBJ2-1, with D tentatively TRBD1 (6 bases). Germline V gene data show CDR1 as MNHEY and CDR2 as SVGAGI. Trimming left V 2 bases short and J 9 bases short, with 14 bases between. This CDR3 contains 14 residues. As DNA, the CDR3 is TGTGCCAGCAGTTACCAACAGGGTTGGGGTGAGCAGTTCTTC. It encodes CASSYQQGWGEQFF.

This chain connects TRBV6-5 to TRBJ2-7; a weak D match, TRBD2 (7 bases). CDR3 size: 14 residues. Per germline, CDR1 MNHEY and CDR2 SVGAGI. Trimming removed 6 bases at V and 1 base at J, with 13 bases between. The CDR3: CASSPGGLSYEQYF. The CDR3 DNA is TGTGCCAGCAGCCCGGGGGGCTTGTCCTACGAGCAGTACTTC.

The chain uses TRBV7-3 and TRBJ2-5, with 8 bases that match TRBD1. The V segment lost 5 bases and the J segment 5 bases; nucleotides outside the gene matches: 4. Germline lookup yields CDR1 SGHTA and CDR2 FQGTGA. The CDR3 sequence is 13 residues long. CDR3 sequence (DNA): TGTGCCAGCAGCAAGACAGGGGTCGAGACCCAGTACTTC. Amino acid sequence: CASSKTGVETQYF. Based on the CDR3 plus reference TRBV7-3 and TRBJ2-5, the full variable domain is GAGVSQTPSNKVTEKGKYVELRCDPISGHTALYWYRQSLGQGPEFLIYFQGTGAADDSGLPNDRFFAVRPEGSVSTLKIQRTERGDSAVYLCASSKTGVETQYFGPGTRLLVL.

V gene TRBV2 combines with J gene TRBJ1-5, with D hard to call. V gave up 7 bases and J gave up 2 bases, with 15 bases separating them. The CDR3 has 15 residues. Germline values: CDR1 SNHLY, CDR2 FYNNEI. CDR3 loop: CASTDQRIGNQPQHF. The CDR3 DNA follows: TGTGCCAGCACCGACCAGAGAATTGGCAATCAGCCCCAGCATTTT.